This T cell receptor beta chain is drawn from a study of technical replicates of blood from a few donors. This clone was observed once. The CDR3 loop spans 15 amino acids. V lost 0 bases to trimming and J lost 2 bases, with 9 bases between them. Germline CDR1 reads SEHNR; CDR2 reads FQNEAQ (reference sequence). Assay used: immunoSEQ multiplex PCR; TCRdb lists only in-frame clones, some missing. The sample comprises tens of thousands of clones, 90% to 95% of which are singletons, and about 0.25% rests with the top ten. Sequencing was carried out using T cells isolated from PBMCs. This TCR was recovered from a human donor in good health. This chain links TRBV7-9 with TRBJ2-3; a weak D match, TRBD2 (7 bases). CDR3 residues: CASSLAGGPTDTQYF. The CDR3 DNA reads as TGTGCCAGCAGCTTAGCGGGGGGGCCCACAGATACGCAGTATTTT. Full variable domain (outside the CDR3, taken from reference TRBV7-9 and TRBJ2-3): DTGVSQNPRHKITKRGQNVTFRCDPISEHNRLYWYRQTLGQGPEFLTYFQNEAQLEKSRLLSDRFSAERPKGSFSTLEIQRTEQGDSAMYLCASSLAGGPTDTQYFGPGTRLTVL.